The TCR beta chain described here comes from a study of cytomegalovirus exposure and HLA in healthy donors. About the research overall: Within an early data release were roughly 83 million unique TCRs drawn from HLA-typed donors.

Points on this clone: Its antigen is not identified.

Study results and limitations: It was fewer than 200 TCR beta chains that were listed as cytomegalovirus-associated. Rarity held for most TCR sequences, but there were some public TCRs that occurred in many donors. A prior analysis recorded that most TCR beta V segments were productive about 87% or about 30% of the time.

The V end lost 2 bases, the J end lost 8 bases, and 13 bases lay between the germline ends. The CDR3 is 14 amino acids. Germline assignment: CDR1 MNHEY and CDR2 SMNVEV (reference sequence). The PCR ran on 60 Vbeta and 13 Jbeta primers. TCRdb's copy holds only in-frame clones and misses some; the assay was immunoSEQ multiplex PCR. In the table there are some 150,000 clones, roughly 86% of which are singletons. Specimen: PBMCs. This receptor was obtained from a man younger than 35 in good health and CMV-seropositive. This chain connects TRBV27 to TRBJ2-1; maybe TRBD1 (5 bases). DNA for the CDR3: TGTGCCAGCAGTTTACCCACCGCAGGGCATGAGCAGTTCTTC. Residues: CASSLPTAGHEQFF.